This T cell receptor (beta chain) was captured in a study of T cells in tuberculosis. Study-wide points: The TCR-beta difference was not significant; alpha differences partly reflected length.

From germline, CDR1 is SGHTA and CDR2 FQGTGA. V was cut by 0 bases and J by 6 bases, with 8 bases left in between. This CDR3 comprises 13 residues. Remarks on this clone: Antigen specificity is unknown.

Generated by immunoSEQ multiplex PCR, the TCRdb table keeps only in-frame clones and is missing some. The data contain 20,000 to 25,000 clones, more than 80% of them singletons. The clonotype comes from a donor between 10 and 29 years old with latent tuberculosis or without tuberculosis infection. The chain links TRBV7-3 to TRBJ1-1; weak D call: TRBD1 (6 bases). The specimen sequenced was PBMCs. The DNA of the CDR3 is TGTGCCAGCAGCTTAACGGGGGCCGCTGAAGCTTTCTTT. Its protein product is CASSLTGAAEAFF.